The subject of this entry is one T cell receptor (beta chain). Its antigen remains unknown. A read error may account for a junction end that differs from germline. The data derive from a study of cytomegalovirus exposure and HLA in healthy donors. Overall study: Prior work identified some 120 million unique TCR beta sequences in around 170 million T cells. The early release's HLA-typed donors yielded about 85 million unique TCRs.

Broader study findings: Later analysis associated a missense DCLRE1C variant with TCR beta V- and J-gene trimming.

Vbeta (60) and Jbeta (13) primers were used in the PCR. Original analysis: In a later analysis, of 70 million to 85 million unique beta chains, some 10 million appeared in at least two donors. Only in-frame clones appear in the TCRdb table, and some are missing; sequencing was by immunoSEQ multiplex PCR. The DNA gave D and trimming, while V, J and clone size come from that table. In all, the sample yields approximately 70,000 clones. CDR3 size: 17 residues. Germline assignment: CDR1 KGHSH and CDR2 LQKENI. The sequencing sample was made of PBMCs. This TCR derives from a female donor in good health and CMV-seropositive. This chain links TRBV18 with TRBJ2-5, with 11 positions matching TRBD2. CDR3 in amino acids: CASSPALAGGSPENQYF. Written as DNA, the CDR3 is TGTGCCAGCTCACCAGCTCTAGCGGGAGGCTCCCCAGAGAACCAGTACTTC.